One T cell receptor (beta chain) is described in this entry. This clonotype was counted many times. Its antigen is still unknown. No base-level quality is on record; no much larger clone is a single base apart. The data stem from a study of T-cell reconstitution after alpha-beta-depleted transplantation in children (dated by TCRdb to the mid-2010s). Background for the entire study: T-cell immune reconstitution after TCRalphabeta/CD19-depleted allogeneic hematopoietic cell transplantation in children was quantitatively tracked in the study by means of TCR repertoire profiling.

Libraries were prepared through PCR. This sample was sequenced with an Illumina HiSeq 2500. TCR library preparation used molecular barcoding, with unique molecular identifiers applied to normalize quantification of the TCRbeta repertoire. TCRdb reworked the public reads: Q25 trimming with fastp, MiXCR clone assembly, productive beta chains retained. Duplicate CDR3 protein sequences are folded into a single record with the most common DNA and genes. This sample gives approximately 200,000 distinct CDR3 sequences in total; 5% to 6.5% of them show up just once. Jointly, the top ten make up roughly 4.8% of the sample. Sample treatment or condition, as interpreted from the label and publication: allogeneic hematopoietic cell transplantation with graft depleted of TCRalphabeta T cells and CD19 B cells. The children who served as transplant recipients had been given grafts of TCRalphabeta/CD19-depleted allogeneic hematopoietic cells.

For CDR1 and CDR2, the germline V gene lists SGHTA and FQGNSA. The germline V and J ends show losses of 0 bases and 0 bases respectively, and no gene match explains 1 base of the junction. Including the terminal cysteine and phenylalanine, the CDR3 comprises 16 residues. The only DNA kept is the CDR3, 48 bases in frame from the first base. Findings and caveats that apply to the study as a whole: The apparently early recovery of alphabetaT-cell counts about two months after transplant reportedly depended on only several hundred rapidly expanded clones that came from non-depleted graft cells. In some patients, the high TCRbeta diversity seen at day 60 was put down to recipient T cells and intrathymic progenitors that had survived conditioning. Over the following months the frequencies of hyperexpanded clones went down, and after one year T-cell counts and TCRbeta diversity were mostly credited to newly produced T cells.

The chain is encoded by TRBV7-2 joined to TRBJ2-1, with 8 bases aligning to TRBD2. Sequenced material: PBMCs, taken before TCRalphabeta/CD19-depleted stem cell transplant. The clonotype was recovered from a girl in the first two years of life with combined immunodeficiency, due to receive a stem cell transplant. The DNA sequence reads TGTGCCAGCAGCTTAGCTAGCGGGACCTCCTACAATGAGCAGTTCTTC. Protein translation: CASSLASGTSYNEQFF.